A single sample gave rise to the 7 T cell receptor beta chains below, sequenced in a study of T cell responses to AZD1222 COVID-19 vaccine (dated by TCRdb to the early 2020s). Explained via the paper, the time point label denotes: about 28 days (+/-7) after the second vaccine dose. Receptor libraries were prepared by the immunoSEQ multiplex PCR assay. TCRdb took over this immuneACCESS table, retaining in-frame rearrangements with V and J assigned. Such tables are incomplete; in checked studies, under half of the missing clones stem from an unresolved V gene, and the remainder is unexplained. Here the sample has tens of thousands of clones; around 90% occur a single time. Approximately 1.2% of the sample is in the top ten clones. Sequenced here: peripheral blood, sampled 28 days after the second AZD1222 dose. These receptors all stem from an adult who received the AZD1222 COVID-19 vaccine.

This sequence joins TRBV7-3 and TRBJ1-1; TRBD1 aligns across 7 bases. CDR1 and CDR2 (germline): SGHTA, FQGTGA. The CDR3 runs to 13 residues. Trimming removed 5 bases from V and 9 bases from J; junction bases left unmatched: 9. CDR3 in DNA: TGTGCCAGCAGCCCTCAGGGGGGGCAAAAAGCTTTCTTT. Protein sequence: CASSPQGGQKAFF. Looking up the rest from reference TRBV7-3 and TRBJ1-1 gives the full variable domain: GAGVSQTPSNKVTEKGKYVELRCDPISGHTALYWYRQSLGQGPEFLIYFQGTGAADDSGLPNDRFFAVRPEGSVSTLKIQRTERGDSAVYLCASSPQGGQKAFFGQGTRLTVV.

J is TRBJ2-3 and V is TRBV29-1; D uncertain. Trimming stripped 2 bases from V and 6 bases from J, with 12 bases between. The CDR3 spans 13 residues. Germline assignment: CDR1 SQVTM and CDR2 ANQGSEA. This chain's CDR3 is CSVETVDPDTQYF. As DNA, the CDR3 is TGCAGCGTTGAAACCGTGGACCCGGATACGCAGTATTTT.

By share of the sample, this clone is medium-sized. The CDR3 DNA sequence: TGTGCCACCAGCAGCGATGGGGAGCGGGAGGGCCAAGAGACCCAGTACTTC. It specifies CATSSDGEREGQETQYF. The chain recombines TRBV15 with TRBJ2-5, with TRBD2 matching over 10 bases. V lost 3 bases to trimming and J lost 1 base; unmatched junction nucleotides: 8. Germline CDR1 is LNHNV and CDR2 is YYDKDF (reference sequence). The CDR3 runs to 17 residues.

The chain employs TRBV7-3 and TRBJ1-1; a possible D gene is TRBD1 (6 bases). V lost 2 bases and J lost 2, with 12 bases in between. This CDR3 has 15 residues. The V gene's germline CDR1 is SGHTA and CDR2 FQGTGA. The CDR3 is CASSLHGTTNTEAFF. DNA of the CDR3: TGTGCCAGCAGCTTACACGGGACAACAAACACTGAAGCTTTCTTT.

V usage is TRBV6-4 and J usage is TRBJ1-6; perhaps TRBD1 as D (5 bases). V was pared by 5 bases and J by 9 bases, with 14 bases between. Germline-derived CDR1 and CDR2 are MRHNA and SNTAGT. The CDR3 loop spans 14 amino acids. CDR3 sequence reads: CASSRDPQGSPLHF. The CDR3 coding sequence is TGTGCCAGCAGTCGCGATCCCCAGGGTTCACCCCTCCACTTT.

J is TRBJ1-4 and V is TRBV6-5; D might be TRBD1 (6 bases). V shed 5 bases and J shed 8 bases, with 18 bases lying between them. The V gene's germline CDR1 is MNHEY and CDR2 SVGAGI. CDR3 length: 15 residues. CDR3 protein: CASSPGGQGYEKLFF. For the CDR3, the DNA is TGTGCCAGCAGTCCGGGAGGGCAGGGGTACGAAAAACTGTTTTTT.

The CDR3: CASSPRLGGDTQYF. CDR3 bases: TGTGCCAGCAGTCCCAGACTAGGAGGGGATACGCAGTATTTT. V is TRBV6-2 or TRBV6-3 and J is TRBJ2-3, with D perhaps TRBD2 (6 bases). From germline, CDR1 is MNHEY and CDR2 SVGEGT. The V gene lost 5 bases and the J gene lost 6 bases, with 15 bases spanning the gap. CDR3 length equals 14 residues.